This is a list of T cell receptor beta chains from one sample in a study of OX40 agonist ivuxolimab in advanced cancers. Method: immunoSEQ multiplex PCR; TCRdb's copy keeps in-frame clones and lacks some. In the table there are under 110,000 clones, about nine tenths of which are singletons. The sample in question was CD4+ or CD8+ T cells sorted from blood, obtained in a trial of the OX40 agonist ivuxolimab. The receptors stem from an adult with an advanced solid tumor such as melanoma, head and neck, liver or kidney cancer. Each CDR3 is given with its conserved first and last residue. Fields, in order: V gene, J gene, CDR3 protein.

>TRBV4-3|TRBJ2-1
CASSQELAGGPWTSYNEQFF
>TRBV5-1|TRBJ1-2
CASSLEGGRDYGYTF
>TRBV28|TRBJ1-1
CASSKLRMNTEAFF
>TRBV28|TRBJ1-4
CASSLSALSATNEKLFF
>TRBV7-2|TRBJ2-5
CASSLEPGGGSTPQYF
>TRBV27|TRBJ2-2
CASSQPETSGGNTGELFF
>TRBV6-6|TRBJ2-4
CASSDEKNRGGIQYF
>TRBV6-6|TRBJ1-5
CASSYSQTDQPQHF
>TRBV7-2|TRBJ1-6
CASSPRQGYSPLHF
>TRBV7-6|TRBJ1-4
CASSPGTGGREKLFF
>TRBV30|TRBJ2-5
CAGTGTSVETQYF
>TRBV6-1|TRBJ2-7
CASSGTGPSYEQYF
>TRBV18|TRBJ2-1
CASSPAGGTGRNEQFF
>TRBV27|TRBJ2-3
CASKSFSPTPGTSGGERTDTQYF
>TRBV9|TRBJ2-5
CASSVVGAGDFETQYF
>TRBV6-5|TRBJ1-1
CASSTRTGKATEAFF
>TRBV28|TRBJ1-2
CASSFQGLARNYGYTF
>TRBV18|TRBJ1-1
CASSLNSANTEAFF
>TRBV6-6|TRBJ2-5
CASSLPGETQYF
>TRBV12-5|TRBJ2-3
CASGLVRGPGSTDTQYF
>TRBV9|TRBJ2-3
CASSITGTGVDTQYF
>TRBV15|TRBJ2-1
CATGLLDEQFF
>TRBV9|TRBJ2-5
CASGHSGYYQETQYF
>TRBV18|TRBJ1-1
CASSPSRDSGTEAFF
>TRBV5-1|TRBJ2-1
CASSSTGTSGGDEQFF
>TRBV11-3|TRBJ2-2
CASSLEGAGELFF
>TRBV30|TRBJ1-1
CAWSVRGPKIGTEAFF
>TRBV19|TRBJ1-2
CASSTGVQSNYGYTF
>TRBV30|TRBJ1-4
CAWSRRGANEKLFF
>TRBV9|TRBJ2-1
CASSVVPAAGEGEQFF
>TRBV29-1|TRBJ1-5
CSVEEDRYQPQHF
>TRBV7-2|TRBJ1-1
CASRLGGQMNTEAFF
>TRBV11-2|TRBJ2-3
CASSPRTSGRTDTQYF
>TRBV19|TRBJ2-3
CASRDAQGERDAF
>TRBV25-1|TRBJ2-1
CASSEGGGRVNEQFF
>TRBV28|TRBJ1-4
CASSLGVLNEKLFF
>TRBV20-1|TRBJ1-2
CSGNGGGGYTF
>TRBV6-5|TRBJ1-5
CASSQGGSSNQPQHF
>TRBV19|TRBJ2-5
CASNERGAVETQYF
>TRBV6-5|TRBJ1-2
CASSSRDRASYGYTF
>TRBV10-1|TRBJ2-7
CASSENPTDEQYF
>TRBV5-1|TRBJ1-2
CASSPGGRGTTEDTF
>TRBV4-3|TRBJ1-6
CASSQDHRGRGSPLHF
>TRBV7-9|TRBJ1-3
CASSLEQSGNTIYF
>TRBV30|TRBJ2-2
CAWSGLRRGTGELFF
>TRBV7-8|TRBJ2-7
CASSLDNGPYEQYF
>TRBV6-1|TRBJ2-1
CASRWTGGTEQFF
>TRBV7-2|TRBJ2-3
CASSPPGVAGTTDTQYF
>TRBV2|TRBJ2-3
CASEGTSRTDTQYF
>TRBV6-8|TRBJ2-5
CASVLLGAKTQYF
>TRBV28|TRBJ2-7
CASSSLSRLRGPPYEQYF
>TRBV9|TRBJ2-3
CASSPRTGGSTDTQYF
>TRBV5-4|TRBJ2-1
CASTLNRGLGVNNEQFF
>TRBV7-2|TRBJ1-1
CASSPQGGGTEAFF
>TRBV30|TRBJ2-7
CAWSVGGREQYF
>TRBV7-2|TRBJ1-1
CASSFLRDMNTEAFF
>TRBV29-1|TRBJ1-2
CSVVSGKGNYGYTF
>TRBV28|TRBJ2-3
CASTSAFTTGMSTDTQYF
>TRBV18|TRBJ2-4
CASSPSGGVAKNIQYF
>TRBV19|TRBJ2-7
CASSTNGIYEQYF